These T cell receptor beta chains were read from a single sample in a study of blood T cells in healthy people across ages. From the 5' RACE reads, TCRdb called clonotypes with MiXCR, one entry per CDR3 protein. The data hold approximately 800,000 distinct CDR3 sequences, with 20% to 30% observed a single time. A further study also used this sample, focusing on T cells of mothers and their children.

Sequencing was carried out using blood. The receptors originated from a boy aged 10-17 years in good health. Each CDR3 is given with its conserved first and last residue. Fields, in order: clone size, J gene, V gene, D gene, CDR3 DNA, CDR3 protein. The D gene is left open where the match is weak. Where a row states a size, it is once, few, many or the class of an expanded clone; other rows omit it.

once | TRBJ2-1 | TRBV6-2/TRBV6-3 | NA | TGTGCCAGCAGTTCCCTTTGGGGAGATAATGAGCAGTTCTTC | CASSSLWGDNEQFF
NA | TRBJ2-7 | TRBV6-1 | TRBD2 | TGTGCCAGCAGTGACCTGGGACTAGCGGCAACCTACGAGCAGTACTTC | CASSDLGLAATYEQYF
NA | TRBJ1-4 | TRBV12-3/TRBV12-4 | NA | TGTGCCAGCAGTTTAGGACCCGGGACGAATGAAAAACTGTTTTTT | CASSLGPGTNEKLFF
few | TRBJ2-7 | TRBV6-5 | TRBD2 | TGTGCCAGCAGTTACTCGTATAGGGGAGGGTTTCAGTACTTC | CASSYSYRGGFQYF
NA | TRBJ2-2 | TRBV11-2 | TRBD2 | TGTGCCAGCAGCGTCCCGGGAGGGAAAGGTACCGGGGAGCTGTTTTTT | CASSVPGGKGTGELFF
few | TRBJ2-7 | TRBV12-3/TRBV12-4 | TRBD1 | TGTGCCAGCAGCTGGGGACAGATATTTCCCTACGAGCAGTACTTC | CASSWGQIFPYEQYF
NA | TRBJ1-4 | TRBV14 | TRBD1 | TGTGCCAGCAGCGAAACAGGGGGGATTCGAAATGAAAAACTGTTTTTT | CASSETGGIRNEKLFF
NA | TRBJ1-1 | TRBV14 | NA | TGTGCCAGCAGCCAACCGGGACACTGGAACACTGAAGCTTTCTTT | CASSQPGHWNTEAFF
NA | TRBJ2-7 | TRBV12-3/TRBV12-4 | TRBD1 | TGTGCCAGCAGGAAAGGGACAGGGGACTACGAGCAGTACTTC | CASRKGTGDYEQYF
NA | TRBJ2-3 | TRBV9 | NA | TGTGCCAGCAGCGATCTCCTGGGGGGGGGCAAAGATACGCAGTATTTT | CASSDLLGGGKDTQYF
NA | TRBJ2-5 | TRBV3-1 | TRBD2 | TGTGCCAGCAGCCAACTAGCGCGGGGGGAGACCCAGTACTTC | CASSQLARGETQYF
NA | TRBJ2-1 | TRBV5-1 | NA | TGCGCCAGCAGCTTTCGTTCAGACAGAAGCAATGAGCAGTTCTTC | CASSFRSDRSNEQFF
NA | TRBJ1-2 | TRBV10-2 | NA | TGCGCCAGCAGTGTTCAGTACTATGGCTACACCTTC | CASSVQYYGYTF
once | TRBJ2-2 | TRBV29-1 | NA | TGCAGCGTTGAAGATACAGGCCGCACCGGGCAGCTGTTTTTT | CSVEDTGRTGQLFF
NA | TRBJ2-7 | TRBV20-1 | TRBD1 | TGCAGTGCTAGAGGGGGGACAGGGAACGAGCAGTACTTC | CSARGGTGNEQYF
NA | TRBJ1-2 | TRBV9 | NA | TGTGCCAGCAGCGTAGAGACCGGACACCCTAACTATGGCTACACCTTC | CASSVETGHPNYGYTF
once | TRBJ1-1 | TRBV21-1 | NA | TGTGCCAGCAGCTTCCCTGGCCGGGACAGGGGTTCCACTGAAGCTTTCTTT | CASSFPGRDRGSTEAFF
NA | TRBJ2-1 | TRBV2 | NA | TGTGCCAGCAGCCCGGAAATAGTCTCCTACAATGAGCAGTTCTTC | CASSPEIVSYNEQFF
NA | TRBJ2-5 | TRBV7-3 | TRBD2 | TGTGCCAGCAGCCTCAGACTAGCGGAGACCCAGTACTTC | CASSLRLAETQYF
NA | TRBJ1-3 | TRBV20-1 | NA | TGCAGTGCTAGGAGGGTGGGTGGAAACACCATATATTTT | CSARRVGGNTIYF
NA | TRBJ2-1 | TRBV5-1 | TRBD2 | TGCGCCAGCAAGGTCCTTAGCGGGGGCCTTTTATGGAATGAGCAGTTCTTC | CASKVLSGGLLWNEQFF
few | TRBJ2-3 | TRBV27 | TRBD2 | TGTGCCAGCAGAAGTAGCGGGGGGGAGGTGGATACGCAGTATTTT | CASRSSGGEVDTQYF
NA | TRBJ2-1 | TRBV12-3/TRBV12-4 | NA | TGTGCCAGCAGTCGGACAGCCATTTACAATGAGCAGTTCTTC | CASSRTAIYNEQFF
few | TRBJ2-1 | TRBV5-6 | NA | TGTGCCAGCAGCTTTTCGGACGGGGAGCAGTTCTTC | CASSFSDGEQFF
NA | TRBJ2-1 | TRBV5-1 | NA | TGCGCCAGCAGCTTTCGACTCTACAATGAGCAGTTCTTC | CASSFRLYNEQFF
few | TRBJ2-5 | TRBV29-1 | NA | TGCAGCGCCCGACGGATTTTAGAGACCCAGTACTTC | CSARRILETQYF
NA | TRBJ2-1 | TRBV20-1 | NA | TGCAGTGCTAGAGATGGGGATTTTCAGTTCTTC | CSARDGDFQFF
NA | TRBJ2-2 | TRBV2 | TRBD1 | TGTGCCACTCTTCGCGGGACAGGAGGGACCGGGGAGCTGTTTTTT | CATLRGTGGTGELFF
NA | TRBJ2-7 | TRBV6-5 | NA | TGTGCCAGCGGGCCACAGGGAACTTACGAGCAGTACTTC | CASGPQGTYEQYF
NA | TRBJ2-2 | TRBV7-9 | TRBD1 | TGTGCCAGCAGCTTAGCGAAACAGGGGGCCGGGGAGCTGTTTTTT | CASSLAKQGAGELFF
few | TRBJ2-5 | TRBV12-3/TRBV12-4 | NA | TGTGCCAGCAGTCACTACAGGGGGGGAGAGACCCAGTACTTC | CASSHYRGGETQYF
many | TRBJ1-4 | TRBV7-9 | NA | TGTGCCAGCATTAGTCTGGGAGACCATAATGAAAAACTGTTTTTT | CASISLGDHNEKLFF
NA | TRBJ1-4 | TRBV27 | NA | TGTGCCAGCAGAACCACTAATGAAAAACTGTTTTTT | CASRTTNEKLFF
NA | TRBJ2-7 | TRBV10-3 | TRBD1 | TGTGCCATCAGCCCAGGTAGGACAGGTAGCTCCTACGAGCAGTACTTC | CAISPGRTGSSYEQYF
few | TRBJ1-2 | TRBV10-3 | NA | TGTGCCATCAGTCCCCAGGAGGGAACCCATGGCTACACCTTC | CAISPQEGTHGYTF
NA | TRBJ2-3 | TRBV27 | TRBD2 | TGTGCCAGCAGTTTAGCTAGCGGGAGGAGGGCAGATACGCAGTATTTT | CASSLASGRRADTQYF
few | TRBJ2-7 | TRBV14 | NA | TGTGCCAGCGCCTCGGGACGGACGAGGGCAGAGCAGTACTTC | CASASGRTRAEQYF
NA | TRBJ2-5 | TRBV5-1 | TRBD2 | TGCGCCAGCAGCTTGGGGGCTAGCGGGGGTGAGGAGACCCAGTACTTC | CASSLGASGGEETQYF
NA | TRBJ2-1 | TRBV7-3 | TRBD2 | TGTGCCAGCAGACATATAGCGGGAGAGGGGGATGAGCAGTTCTTC | CASRHIAGEGDEQFF
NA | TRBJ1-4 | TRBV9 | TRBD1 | TGTGCCAGCAGCGTAGACCCGACAGGGCGTAATGAAAAACTGTTTTTT | CASSVDPTGRNEKLFF
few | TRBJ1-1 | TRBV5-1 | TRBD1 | TGCGCCAGCAGCTTGGACAGGGGCCGGGAATACACTGAAGCTTTCTTT | CASSLDRGREYTEAFF